Below are 4 T cell receptor beta chains sequenced from a single sample in a study of shared clonotypes between healthy human individuals. Produced via immunoSEQ multiplex PCR; TCRdb's table is partial and in-frame only. The sample lists about 1.1 million clones; about 84% were seen once. Sequencing input: memory CD4+ T cells from PBMCs. This sample's subset: CD45RA-negative fraction. The receptors originated from a man between 18 and 29 years old in good health. Some clones in this sample may be carry-over from other donors' samples.

J is TRBJ2-1 and V is TRBV4-1; TRBD2 aligns across 10 bases. After removal of 5 bases from V and 4 bases from J, the junction contained 5 bases not matched to a gene. The CDR3 totals 15 residues. Per germline, CDR1 MGHRA and CDR2 YSYEKL. CDR3 sequence reads: CASSSRLAGYNEQFF. The CDR3, as DNA: TGCGCCAGCAGCTCGAGACTAGCGGGTTACAATGAGCAGTTCTTC.

V gene TRBV6-5 combines with J gene TRBJ2-7; weak D call: TRBD1 (6 bases). Trimming removed 0 bases at V and 3 bases at J, with 12 bases between. Germline values: CDR1 MNHEY, CDR2 SVGAGI. This CDR3 contains 15 residues. The CDR3 protein is CASSYSRTALYEQYF. The CDR3 DNA reads as TGTGCCAGCAGTTACTCTCGGACAGCTCTCTACGAGCAGTACTTC.

The rearrangement joins TRBV27 to TRBJ2-2, with D perhaps matching TRBD1 or TRBD2 (6 bases each). This CDR3 is 14 amino acids long. Germline V gene sequence: CDR1 MNHEY, CDR2 SMNVEV (reference sequence). Trimming removed 1 base at V and 7 bases at J, with 10 bases between. CDR3 protein: CASSLYREVGELFF. The CDR3 region has the DNA TGTGCCAGCAGTTTATACAGGGAGGTCGGGGAGCTGTTTTTT.

This chain connects TRBV9 to TRBJ1-2, with D uncertain. Germline V CDR1 and CDR2: SGDLS, YYNGEE. Trimming cost V 5 bases and J 2 bases, with 13 bases left between them. CDR3 size: 14 residues. The CDR3 sequence is CASRGSGVNYGYTF. The CDR3 bases are TGTGCCAGCAGGGGCTCAGGTGTCAACTATGGCTACACCTTC.